This T cell receptor beta chain was observed in a study of regulatory T cells in long-lasting Graves disease. Study-wide findings and caveats: Sample size, which was small, may have reduced accuracy.

As for time point: newly diagnosed GD, antithyroid drugs for less than 3 months. PBMCs provided the RNA from which the TCR library was made. In Xi'an, China, an endocrinology department was the source of patients. Building the TCR beta libraries relied on iRepertoire HTBI primers, and CDR3 regions underwent Arm-PCR. TCRdb passed the multiplex PCR reads through MiXCR, listing each CDR3 protein once. The table has about 300,000 distinct CDR3 sequences, 18% seen once; the top ten hold about 36%. This CDR3 spans 16 amino acids. In germline, CDR1 is LGHDT, CDR2 YNNKEL (reference sequence). About this clonotype itself: Its antigen remains unknown. An end of the junction does not agree with germline; a read error may underlie this.

The source is a female donor with Graves disease. Sequences were derived from peripheral blood mononuclear cells (PBMCs), sampled at new diagnosis, from a patient treated with antithyroid drugs. V usage is TRBV3-1 and J usage is TRBJ1-3; tentative D call: TRBD1 (6 bases). The CDR3 nucleotides read TGTGCCAGCAATCCAGGGGTCGACACGACTGGAATCACCATATATTTT. Its protein product is CASNPGVDTTGITIYF.